These T cell receptor beta chains were read from a single sample in a study of cytomegalovirus exposure and HLA in healthy donors. Only in-frame clones appear in the TCRdb table, and some are missing; sequencing was by immunoSEQ multiplex PCR. The table shows about 250,000 clones, with about 80% occurring only once. Sequences were obtained from PBMCs. These TCRs come from a girl aged 2 to 9 in good health and CMV-seronegative. The CDR3 runs from the conserved cysteine through the conserved F or W. D genes are given only for firm matches. Clone size appears in some rows only: once, few, many, or a class for an expanded clone.

V gene	D gene	J gene	CDR3 length	clone size	CDR3 DNA	CDR3 protein
TRBV2	-	TRBJ1-2	14	-	TGTGCCAGCAGGGGCAGGGAGGGGAACTATGGCTACACCTTC	CASRGREGNYGYTF
TRBV28	-	TRBJ1-5	15	-	TGTGCCAGCACAGGGCCGGAGTGGGACAATCAGCCCCAGCATTTT	CASTGPEWDNQPQHF
TRBV2	-	TRBJ1-1	11	-	TGTGCCAGCAGTGCCTACTATGAAGCTTTCTTT	CASSAYYEAFF
TRBV28	TRBD2	TRBJ2-3	16	once	TGTGCCAGCAGTTCACTAGCGGGAGGGGGAGGGGATACGCAGTATTTT	CASSSLAGGGGDTQYF
TRBV5-5	-	TRBJ1-1	15	-	TGTGCCAGCAGCTTGAGGGTGGGACAGAACACTGAAGCTTTCTTT	CASSLRVGQNTEAFF
TRBV10-3	TRBD2	TRBJ2-1	16	-	TGTGCCATCAGTGAGTCGAAGTGGGGGGGCTACAATGAGCAGTTCTTC	CAISESKWGGYNEQFF
TRBV27	TRBD1	TRBJ2-5	14	-	TGTGCCAGCAGTCGAGTAGGGGGCGTAGAGACCCAGTACTTC	CASSRVGGVETQYF
TRBV5-1	TRBD1	TRBJ2-5	14	-	TGCGCCAGCAGCTTGGGAAGGGGGCCGGGGACCCAGTACTTC	CASSLGRGPGTQYF
TRBV15	TRBD1	TRBJ1-2	14	-	TGTGCCACCAGCAGAGTCGACAGGGAATACGGCTACACCTTC	CATSRVDREYGYTF
TRBV20-1	-	TRBJ1-4	11	-	TGCAGTGCTCCCGCTAATGAAAAACTGTTTTTT	CSAPANEKLFF
TRBV11-2	-	TRBJ1-4	14	-	TGTGCCAGCAGCTCGCAGGGTTACGGTGAAAAACTGTTTTTT	CASSSQGYGEKLFF
TRBV5-4	TRBD1	TRBJ2-7	15	-	TGTGCCAGCAGCTTGATTGGACAGGGGTACTCCGAGCAGTACTTC	CASSLIGQGYSEQYF
TRBV5-8	TRBD2	TRBJ2-7	20	-	TGTGCCAGCAGCTTGGGACCACCCGTCGGCCGGGGCAGCGGGAAAAACGAGCAGTACTTC	CASSLGPPVGRGSGKNEQYF
TRBV27	TRBD2	TRBJ2-1	17	-	TGTGCCAGCAGTGTCTTTACTAGCGGGGGCTCCTACAATGAGCAGTTCTTC	CASSVFTSGGSYNEQFF
TRBV5-1	-	TRBJ1-6	18	-	TGCGCCAGCAGACCCTTCCCCCCGCCAACAGGGAATAATTCACCCCTCCACTTT	CASRPFPPPTGNNSPLHF
TRBV29-1	TRBD1	TRBJ1-1	14	-	TGCAGCGTTGTGGGGACAGGGCGGGACACTGAAGCTTTCTTT	CSVVGTGRDTEAFF
TRBV5-6	-	TRBJ1-2	13	-	TGTGCCAGCAGCTCCGGACGGAGGGCGGGATACACCTTC	CASSSGRRAGYTF
TRBV11-2	TRBD1	TRBJ1-6	15	once	TGTGCCAGCAGCTTGGACAGGGTGGCTAATTCACCCCTCCACTTT	CASSLDRVANSPLHF
TRBV15	-	TRBJ2-3	13	-	TGTGCCACCAGCAGAGACCTCACAGATACGCAGTATTTT	CATSRDLTDTQYF
TRBV7-9	-	TRBJ1-6	15	-	TGTGCCAGCAGCCCGAGACAGGACCATAATTCACCCCTCCACTTT	CASSPRQDHNSPLHF
TRBV4-1	TRBD2	TRBJ2-1	19	few	TGCGCCAGCAGCCAAGATGACAGGGTGGTAGCGGGAGGGCCCGGTGAGCAGTTCTTC	CASSQDDRVVAGGPGEQFF
TRBV28	TRBD2	TRBJ2-7	18	-	TGTGCCAGCATCTCCCCCCGGGGTCTAGCGGGGGCCCAGGACGAGCAGTACTTC	CASISPRGLAGAQDEQYF
TRBV30	TRBD2	TRBJ2-7	14	-	TGTGCCTGGGGGGAAGCGGGGAGCTCCTACGAGCAGTACTTC	CAWGEAGSSYEQYF
TRBV5-6	-	TRBJ1-1	12	-	TGTGCCAGCAGCTTATTAAACACTGAAGCTTTCTTT	CASSLLNTEAFF
TRBV28	TRBD1	TRBJ2-7	15	-	TGTGCCAGCAGTTCTCCCGGACAGGGCCCCTACGAGCAGTACTTC	CASSSPGQGPYEQYF
TRBV7-2	-	TRBJ2-1	15	-	TGTGCCAGCAGCTACGAAAGGAGCTCCTACAATGAGCAGTTCTTC	CASSYERSSYNEQFF
TRBV19	-	TRBJ2-7	13	few	TGTGCCACCAGGGAAGGGGGTTCCTACGAGCAGTACTTC	CATREGGSYEQYF
TRBV7-9	TRBD2	TRBJ2-3	15	-	TGTGCCAGCAGCACTGGACTAGCGGGGACAGATACGCAGTATTTT	CASSTGLAGTDTQYF
TRBV7-9	TRBD1	TRBJ1-4	15	-	TGTGCCAGCAATGGACAGGGGGCAGGTCGGGAAAAACTGTTTTTT	CASNGQGAGREKLFF
TRBV30	-	TRBJ1-4	13	-	TGTGCCTGGGGTCTGGGGCTGATGGAAAAACTGTTTTTT	CAWGLGLMEKLFF
TRBV13	-	TRBJ2-4	13	-	TGTGCCAGCAGGCGGGTAGCCAAAAACATTCAGTACTTC	CASRRVAKNIQYF
TRBV28	-	TRBJ2-3	16	-	TGTGCCAGCAGGGAGACCGGGAGCGTTGGAACAGATACGCAGTATTTT	CASRETGSVGTDTQYF
TRBV9	TRBD2	TRBJ2-1	15	-	TGTGCCAGCAGGCCGGCCGGGACTAGCGCCAATGAGCAGTTCTTC	CASRPAGTSANEQFF
TRBV2	-	TRBJ1-3	12	-	TGTGCCAGCAGTTTTGACAGAAACACCATATATTTT	CASSFDRNTIYF
TRBV7-8	TRBD2	TRBJ2-3	17	-	TGTGCCAGCAAAGCAACTAGCGGAGGAGCTAGCACAGATACGCAGTATTTT	CASKATSGGASTDTQYF
TRBV9	TRBD2	TRBJ2-3	18	-	TGTGCCAGCAGCGTAGCTAGCGGGGGAAGTCTTAGCACAGATACGCAGTATTTT	CASSVASGGSLSTDTQYF
TRBV19	-	TRBJ1-3	14	-	TGTGCCAGTACACGGGTATTTGGAGGAAACACCATATATTTT	CASTRVFGGNTIYF
TRBV30	-	TRBJ2-1	13	-	TGTGCCTGGAGTGTAGGGTGGGAGAATGAGCAGTTCTTC	CAWSVGWENEQFF
TRBV7-2	TRBD2	TRBJ2-7	15	-	TGTGCCAGCACCCGCGGGCGGGGGGGACCTACGGAGCAGTACTTC	CASTRGRGGPTEQYF
TRBV19	-	TRBJ2-1	16	-	TGTGCCAGTAGTATACCTGGCAGGGAGGCCTACAATGAGCAGTTCTTC	CASSIPGREAYNEQFF
TRBV2	TRBD2	TRBJ2-3	17	once	TGTGCCCTTATAGGGACTAGCGGGGGGGCCGATCAAGATACGCAGTATTTT	CALIGTSGGADQDTQYF
TRBV15	-	TRBJ2-3	15	once	TGTGCCACCAGCATGAGGAGCGCGGGCACAGATACGCAGTATTTT	CATSMRSAGTDTQYF
TRBV28	TRBD1	TRBJ1-5	16	-	TGTGCCAGCAGTCCGTCGAGAGGGACAGGGAAATGGCCCCAGCATTTT	CASSPSRGTGKWPQHF
TRBV28	-	TRBJ2-7	15	-	TGTGCCAGCAGTTTATGGGGCTTTTTCTCCTACGAGCAGTACTTC	CASSLWGFFSYEQYF
TRBV30	TRBD1	TRBJ1-2	12	-	TGTGCCTTCCGGGACAGGGGAAGCGGCTACACCTTC	CAFRDRGSGYTF
TRBV9	-	TRBJ2-4	13	-	TGTGCCAGCAGCGTAGGCGTCCCGGGCATTCAGTACTTC	CASSVGVPGIQYF
TRBV30	-	TRBJ2-3	14	-	TGTGCCTGTTACGTGGGGCATGGCACAGATACGCAGTATTTT	CACYVGHGTDTQYF
TRBV9	-	TRBJ2-5	13	once	TGTGCCAGCAGCGTGCCGTCGGAGGGGACCCAGTACTTC	CASSVPSEGTQYF
TRBV2	-	TRBJ1-1	14	-	TGTGCCAGCAGTGATCAGGGCGGTGGCACTGAAGCTTTCTTT	CASSDQGGGTEAFF
TRBV9	TRBD2	TRBJ2-1	16	-	TGTGCCAGCAGCGTAGATCTAGCGGGAGGAGGCGATGAGCAGTTCTTC	CASSVDLAGGGDEQFF
TRBV18	TRBD2	TRBJ2-5	16	-	TGTGCCAGCTCACCGTTTTTGACTAGCGGACAAGAGACCCAGTACTTC	CASSPFLTSGQETQYF
TRBV7-8	TRBD2	TRBJ2-3	17	-	TGTGCCAGCAGCCCCTATGGGACTAGCGACCTAACAGATACGCAGTATTTT	CASSPYGTSDLTDTQYF
TRBV5-4	-	TRBJ2-5	11	-	TGTGCCAGCGGCTGGCATGGGACCCAGTACTTC	CASGWHGTQYF
TRBV28	TRBD1	TRBJ1-4	15	-	TGTGCCAGCAGTCTCACCGGGACAGGGGAGGAAAAACTGTTTTTT	CASSLTGTGEEKLFF
TRBV5-1	TRBD1	TRBJ1-2	17	-	TGCGCCAGCAGCTTGGCCGGGACAGGGTTTTCTTTGCGGGGCTACACCTTC	CASSLAGTGFSLRGYTF